These 29 T cell receptor beta chains originate from one sample sequenced in a study of blood T cell repertoires in COVID-19. Assay used: immunoSEQ multiplex PCR; TCRdb lists only in-frame clones, some missing. Among roughly 230,000 clones listed, approximately 80% were seen once. Material: peripheral blood. These TCRs come from a woman in her forties or fifties with acute or convalescent COVID-19.

The V call is TRBV19, the J call TRBJ1-5; D is undetermined. With 1 base removed from V and 4 bases from J, the gap between germline ends came to 11 bases. The germline V gene has CDR1 LNHDA and CDR2 SQIVND (reference sequence). The CDR3 extends over 15 amino acids. The CDR3 loop is CASSIGQILNQPQHF. The CDR3 DNA sequence: TGTGCCAGTAGTATAGGGCAGATATTAAATCAGCCCCAGCATTTT.

The gene calls are TRBV29-1 and TRBJ1-4; the D gene is possibly TRBD1 (6 bases). The CDR3 has 14 residues. V shed 4 bases and J shed 8 bases, with 17 bases lying between them. Germline CDR1 is SQVTM and CDR2 is ANQGSEA. The CDR3 DNA reads TGCAGCGTTGTTTCCGGGACACACCACGAAAAACTGTTTTTT. It specifies CSVVSGTHHEKLFF.

This clone was seen once. V usage is TRBV7-2 and J usage is TRBJ1-5, with 8 bases identical to TRBD1. The CDR3 loop spans 14 amino acids. V gave up 5 bases and J gave up 7 bases; unmatched junction bases: 7. Per germline, CDR1 SGHTA and CDR2 FQGNSA. The CDR3 DNA reads as TGTGCCAGCAGCCAAGGACAGGGACGGCAGCCCCAGCATTTT. This sequence encodes CASSQGQGRQPQHF.

The chain has TRBV6-5 and TRBJ2-1; a possible D gene is TRBD2 (6 bases). Germline V CDR1 and CDR2: MNHEY, SVGAGI. V gave up 7 bases and J gave up 9 bases, with 22 bases separating them. The CDR3 is 15 residues long. CDR3 sequence reads: CASNPRDLYPGEQFF. In DNA, the CDR3 is TGTGCCAGCAATCCCCGGGACTTGTACCCTGGTGAGCAGTTCTTC.

The chain employs TRBV6-5 and TRBJ1-2, with D possibly matching TRBD1 (6 bases). Per the germline V gene, CDR1 is MNHEY and CDR2 is SVGAGI. The CDR3 length is 14 residues. Trimming left V 0 bases short and J 7 bases short, with 12 bases between. The CDR3 here is CASSYSRGARGYTF. The DNA for the CDR3 is TGTGCCAGCAGTTACTCGCGGGGGGCTCGTGGCTACACCTTC.

This clone was recorded a few times. The V and J genes are TRBV7-2 and TRBJ1-1; the match to TRBD1 covers 9 bases. The CDR3 has 15 residues. Germline CDR1 and CDR2: SGHTA and FQGNSA. With V trimmed by 5 bases and J by 0 bases, 4 bases remained unmatched. CDR3 in DNA: TGTGCCAGCAGCCTAGGGGACAGGGTGAACACTGAAGCTTTCTTT. It is translated as CASSLGDRVNTEAFF.

The chain uses TRBV19 and TRBJ1-1; D is undetermined. The CDR3 covers 12 residues. The V and J ends lost 7 bases and 7 bases respectively, with 13 bases between them. Germline V gene sequence: CDR1 LNHDA, CDR2 SQIVND (reference sequence). CDR3 DNA sequence: TGTGCCAGTATTAGCAGCTATCGTGAAGCTTTCTTT. It yields the protein CASISSYREAFF.

The V call is TRBV27, the J call TRBJ1-1; 12 nucleotides match TRBD1. Germline CDR1 is MNHEY and CDR2 is SMNVEV (reference sequence). Trimming removed 6 bases from V and 6 bases from J; junction bases left unmatched: 5. The CDR3 is 14 residues long. The CDR3 protein is CASRPGTGGPEAFF. CDR3 sequence (DNA): TGTGCCAGCAGACCTGGGACAGGGGGCCCTGAAGCTTTCTTT.

The V call is TRBV27, the J call TRBJ1-1, with TRBD1 as a possible D gene (5 bases). This CDR3 has 15 amino acids. Germline CDR1 and CDR2: MNHEY and SMNVEV (reference sequence). The V gene lost 0 bases and the J gene lost 4 bases, with 12 bases spanning the gap. In DNA, the CDR3 is TGTGCCAGCAGTTTATCATGGAGGGGCGCCACTGAAGCTTTCTTT. This gives the protein CASSLSWRGATEAFF.

The chain uses TRBV23-1 and TRBJ1-3; D gene ambiguous. TRBV23-1 is known as an ORF, though its function is uncertain. This CDR3 contains 17 residues. Trimming pared 6 bases from V and 0 bases from J, leaving 18 bases between. This CDR3 is CASRDLWQRSSGNTIYF. DNA of the CDR3: TGCGCCAGCAGGGACTTGTGGCAGCGGAGCTCTGGAAACACCATATATTTT.

The chain uses TRBV23-1 and TRBJ1-1; D gene ambiguous. TRBV23-1 is known as an ORF, though its function is uncertain. The CDR3 loop spans 14 amino acids. Trimming took 4 bases from V and 3 from J, leaving 12 bases between them. The CDR3 protein is CASSLLLGDTEAFF. Written as DNA, the CDR3 is TGCGCCAGCAGTCTGCTTCTCGGGGACACTGAAGCTTTCTTT.

V and J are TRBV19 and TRBJ2-2; 7 bases are a match to TRBD1. The CDR3 runs 18 residues. Germline CDR1 LNHDA, CDR2 SQIVND (reference sequence). V was pared by 6 bases and J by 5 bases, with 18 bases of the junction left unmatched. The DNA of the CDR3 is TGTGCCAGTAGACAAAAGATTTCATCGGGACAGATAACCGGGGAGCTGTTTTTT. Encoded protein: CASRQKISSGQITGELFF.

The CDR3 nucleotides are TGTGCCAGCCGTTACAGGACCCCTGGCAATGAGCAGTTCTTC. Translated, it gives CASRYRTPGNEQFF. The chain combines TRBV28 with TRBJ2-1, with TRBD1 as a possible D gene (5 bases). Germline values: CDR1 MDHEN, CDR2 SYDVKM. Deletions cut 8 bases from V and 6 bases from J, with 17 bases between. The CDR3 has 14 residues.

This chain links TRBV4-2 with TRBJ2-3, with a possible D match to TRBD2 (5 bases). Germline V lookup: CDR1 LGHNA, CDR2 YNFKEQ. The V end lost 4 bases, the J end lost 4 bases, and 12 bases lay between the germline ends. The CDR3 is 14 amino acids. CDR3 nucleotide sequence: TGTGCCAGCAGCCGTATGGCGGGCCCAGATACGCAGTATTTT. Encoded protein: CASSRMAGPDTQYF.

The chain carries TRBV5-4 and TRBJ2-5; D is undetermined. Looked up from germline, CDR1 is SGHNT and CDR2 is YYREEE (reference sequence). V lost 1 base to trimming and J lost 1 base, with 5 bases between them. This CDR3 contains 13 residues. The CDR3 nucleotides read TGTGCCAGCAGCTTGACCAGCCAAGAGACCCAGTACTTC. Translating gives CASSLTSQETQYF.

In its sample, this clone was seen once. The chain joins TRBV2 to TRBJ2-4, with 7 bases matching TRBD1. Looked up from germline, CDR1 is SNHLY and CDR2 is FYNNEI. The CDR3 covers 13 residues. The V gene end was trimmed by 1 base and the J gene end by 6 bases; junction bases not matched to a gene: 0. CDR3 loop: CASSEGTGNIQYF. In DNA, the CDR3 is TGTGCCAGCAGTGAAGGGACAGGAAACATTCAGTACTTC.

The CDR3 is CAWTLGGLAGGHEQYF. Written as DNA, the CDR3 is TGTGCCTGGACTCTGGGGGGGCTAGCGGGAGGCCACGAGCAGTACTTC. The chain combines TRBV30 with TRBJ2-7; 11 nucleotides align to TRBD2. J was trimmed by 5 bases and V by 4 bases; bases with no gene match: 13. CDR1 and CDR2 from the germline V gene are GTSNPN and SVGIG (reference sequence). The CDR3 is made up of 16 amino acids.

This clone has a single count. The CDR3, as DNA: TGTGCCAGCAGCGCGGAGCGACAGGGTCGGACTGGCTACACCTTC. It yields the protein CASSAERQGRTGYTF. This chain uses TRBV5-4 with TRBJ1-2; 7 bases are shared with TRBD1. V lost 4 bases, J lost 7 bases, and 13 bases stayed unmatched. Germline V lookup: CDR1 SGHNT, CDR2 YYREEE (reference sequence). The CDR3 totals 15 residues.

The V and J genes are TRBV5-4 and TRBJ2-1; the match to TRBD1 covers 10 bases. Germline V lookup: CDR1 SGHNT, CDR2 YYREEE (reference sequence). The CDR3 runs to 15 residues. V lost 5 bases and J lost 3; bases outside the gene matches: 5. The CDR3 sequence: CASRPGTGDYNEQFF. In nucleotides, the CDR3 is TGTGCCAGCAGGCCCGGGACAGGGGACTACAATGAGCAGTTCTTC.

The chain links TRBV7-2 to TRBJ2-5; weak D call: TRBD2 (5 bases). Between the trimmed V and J ends, which lost 3 bases and 2 bases, there was a span of 10 bases. The CDR3 is 14 amino acids. Germline V gene data show CDR1 as SGHTA and CDR2 as FQGNSA. The CDR3 bases are TGTGCCAGCAGCTTCTCCCGGGGACAAGAGACCCAGTACTTC. The encoded protein is CASSFSRGQETQYF.

The V call is TRBV5-5, the J call TRBJ1-4; D gene ambiguous. Trimming stripped 4 bases from V and 8 bases from J, with 18 bases between. CDR3 size: 15 residues. Germline-derived CDR1 and CDR2 are SGHKS and YYEKEE (reference sequence). CDR3 sequence reads: CASSLSGRWEEKLFF. CDR3 nucleotide sequence: TGTGCCAGCAGCCTCAGCGGAAGATGGGAGGAAAAACTGTTTTTT.

J is TRBJ1-4 and V is TRBV5-8; the D gene is possibly TRBD1 (5 bases). From germline, CDR1 is SGHTS and CDR2 YDEGEE. There are 15 residues in the CDR3. Trimming cost V 9 bases and J 5 bases, with 20 bases left between them. The CDR3 sequence is CANAKIGVPNEKLFF. The CDR3 DNA sequence: TGTGCCAACGCCAAGATAGGGGTCCCAAATGAAAAACTGTTTTTT.

The chain combines TRBV19 with TRBJ2-2; weak D call: TRBD1 (5 bases). CDR1 LNHDA and CDR2 SQIVND come from the germline V gene (reference sequence). V lost 7 bases, J lost 7 bases, and 16 bases lay in between. The length of the CDR3 is 14 residues. In DNA, the CDR3 is TGTGCCAGTAACCTAGGGGAACCAGGCGGGGAGCTGTTTTTT. This sequence encodes CASNLGEPGGELFF.

The chain links TRBV28 to TRBJ1-5, with D unresolved. CDR1 and CDR2 from the germline V gene are MDHEN and SYDVKM. V was trimmed by 5 bases and J by 1 base, leaving 3 bases between them. There are 12 residues in the CDR3. CDR3 DNA: TGTGCCAGCAGTGCGAGCAATCAGCCCCAGCATTTT. Protein product: CASSASNQPQHF.

This clone was seen a few times. The DNA of the CDR3 is TGTGCCAGCAGCCCCGCCGACAGGTACAATGAGCAGTTCTTC. Its protein is CASSPADRYNEQFF. This chain joins TRBV9 and TRBJ2-1; possibly TRBD1 for D (6 bases). The CDR3 consists of 14 residues. Trimming left V 4 bases short and J 4 bases short, with 12 bases between. CDR1 is SGDLS, CDR2 YYNGEE, per germline. The complete variable domain, with remaining parts taken from reference TRBV9 and TRBJ2-1, reads DSGVTQTPKHLITATGQRVTLRCSPRSGDLSVYWYQQSLDQGLQFLIQYYNGEERAKGNILERFSAQQFPDLHSELNLSSLELGDSALYFCASSPADRYNEQFFGPGTRLTVL.

In nucleotides, the CDR3 is TGTGCCAGCAGTTTACCGGCCGGGGGGGCCGGTAGGAATGAGCAGTTCTTC. Translated: CASSLPAGGAGRNEQFF. The chain uses TRBV27 and TRBJ2-1, with 8 bases lining up with TRBD2. Germline CDR1 reads MNHEY; CDR2 reads SMNVEV (reference sequence). V trimming: 2 bases; J trimming: 7 bases; junction bases outside the gene matches: 13. The CDR3 totals 17 residues.

The rearrangement uses TRBV5-1 and TRBJ2-7; no definite D call. Germline V lookup: CDR1 SGHRS, CDR2 YFSETQ. Between the trimmed V and J ends, which lost 0 bases and 4 bases, there was a span of 11 bases. This CDR3 has 14 residues. DNA of the CDR3: TGCGCCAGCAGCTTGGAGGCAGGATATTACGAGCAGTACTTC. It specifies CASSLEAGYYEQYF.

The chain recombines TRBV3-1 (or the pseudogene TRBV3-2) with TRBJ1-5; 8 bases are shared with TRBD1. V lost 2 bases, J lost 5 bases, and 2 bases stayed unmatched. The length of the CDR3 is 14 residues. Per germline, CDR1 LGHDT and CDR2 YNNKEL (reference sequence). The CDR3 nucleotides read TGTGCCAGCAGCCAACAGGGGGCGGATCAGCCCCAGCATTTT. It specifies CASSQQGADQPQHF.

J is TRBJ1-4 and V is TRBV19, with D possibly TRBD1 on 5 matching bases. Germline CDR1 reads LNHDA; CDR2 reads SQIVND (reference sequence). V was trimmed by 3 bases and J by 8 bases, leaving 19 bases between them. The CDR3 totals 16 residues. DNA of the CDR3: TGTGCCAGTAGTATTTCTCGTATTGTCGGGGGGGAAAAACTGTTTTTT. Amino acids: CASSISRIVGGEKLFF.